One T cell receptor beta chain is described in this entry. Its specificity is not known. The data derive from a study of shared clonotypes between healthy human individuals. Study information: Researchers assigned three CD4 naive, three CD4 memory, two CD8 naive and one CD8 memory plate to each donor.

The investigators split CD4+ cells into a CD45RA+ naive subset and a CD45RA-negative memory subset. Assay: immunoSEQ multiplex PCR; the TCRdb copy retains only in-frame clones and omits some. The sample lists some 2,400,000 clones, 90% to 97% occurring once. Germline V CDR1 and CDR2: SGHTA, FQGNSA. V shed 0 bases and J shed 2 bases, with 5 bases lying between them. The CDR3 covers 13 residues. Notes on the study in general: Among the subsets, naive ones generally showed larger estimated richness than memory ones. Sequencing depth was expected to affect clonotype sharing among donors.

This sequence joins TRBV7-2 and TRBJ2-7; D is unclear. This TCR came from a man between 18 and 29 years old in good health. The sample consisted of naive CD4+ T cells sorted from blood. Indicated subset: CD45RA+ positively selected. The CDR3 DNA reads TGTGCCAGCAGCTTAGCGGATACCTACGAGCAGTACTTC. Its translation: CASSLADTYEQYF.